This T cell receptor (beta chain) was sequenced during a study of low-dose radiotherapy and immunotherapy resistance in tumors. Across the whole study: Cohort 1 was treated with 0.5 Gy per fraction at 2-week intervals, amounting to 6.5 Gy overall. Intravenous nivolumab 240 mg every two weeks plus ipilimumab 1 mg/kg every six weeks was given to patients. Given every two weeks, intravenous cyclophosphamide 200 mg/m2 preceded radiation and immunotherapy by one day.

This CDR3 has 14 residues. Trimming took 4 bases from V and 8 from J, leaving 18 bases between them. The germline V gene has CDR1 MDHEN and CDR2 SYDVKM. This clonotype was seen many times. Both TCRalpha and TCRbeta chains were reverse transcribed with V-gene-specific primers. TCR amplification used 20 to 25 PCR cycles, a constant-region primer and a V-primer adapter. TCRdb analysed the reads with MiXCR anew, one entry per CDR3 protein. The table has around 83,000 distinct CDR3 sequences, approximately 19% seen once. The time point denotes: before trial treatment. Treatment combined nivolumab, ipilimumab, aspirin, low-dose cyclophosphamide and low-dose radiotherapy in a dose-escalation trial.

The chain is built from TRBV28 and TRBJ2-7; unclear D gene. The TCR originated in a male donor with prostate cancer. Source: PBMCs, taken before treatment. CDR3 sequence reads: CASSSETEPKQQYF. The CDR3 bases are TGTGCCAGCAGTTCTGAGACTGAGCCAAAGCAGCAGTACTTC. The entire variable domain, with the rest obtained from reference TRBV28 and TRBJ2-7, is as follows: DVKVTQSSRYLVKRTGEKVFLECVQDMDHENMFWYRQDPGLGLRLIYFSYDVKMKEKGDIPEGYSVSREKKERFSLILESASTNQTSMYLCASSSETEPKQQYFGPGTRLTVT.